This TCR beta chain is drawn from a study of blood T cells in healthy people across ages. On this clonotype itself: Its antigen is not known. The junction departs from germline at one end; a sequencing error may be responsible.

Study-level findings and limits: The study found more naive CD4+ cells and higher diversity in long-lived than aged donors. From one million sequenced T cells, diversity estimates were lower bounds. PBMC samples, being unsorted, prevented any conclusive comparison of naive and antigen-experienced cells. With age, beta diversity per million T cells declined roughly linearly, significantly by approximately 41.

A second PCR of roughly 7 to 11 cycles used a sample-barcoded 5' primer and a J-beta primer mix. MiXCR, run by TCRdb on the 5' RACE reads, gives a single entry per CDR3 protein. The sample records over 1,200,000 distinct CDR3 sequences, roughly 59% being singletons. The receptor's source is a man between 18 and 35 years old in good health. The sequenced material came from blood.

CDR3 sequence (DNA): TGTGCCAGCAGTTTAACTAGCTCTGGGGCCAACGCCCTGACTTTC. This codes for CASSLTSSGANALTF. V is TRBV12-3 or TRBV12-4 and J is TRBJ2-6; D is perhaps TRBD2 (6 bases). The CDR3 consists of 15 residues.